Each of the 14 T cell receptor beta chains below was sequenced from the same sample in a study of regulatory T cells in long-lasting Graves disease (dated by TCRdb to the early 2020s). The library was made by multiplex PCR. The run used an Illumina HiSeq 4000. CDR3 regions were amplified by Arm-PCR with iRepertoire HTBI primers to construct TCR beta libraries. Using fastp at Q25 and MiXCR, TCRdb reprocessed the public reads and kept productive beta chains. Merged by CDR3 protein, the rows form single entries marked with the most common genes and DNA. This sample lists some 460,000 distinct CDR3 sequences; about 17% were detected once. The top ten clones comprise more than 9% of the sample. The time point label of this sample denotes: newly diagnosed GD, antithyroid drugs for less than 3 months. For both TCR sequencing and RNA sequencing, RNA was extracted from PBMCs using TRIzol. These data were also filed under a second study, of T cells in Graves' hyperthyroidism and ophthalmopathy.

This material consisted of peripheral blood mononuclear cells (PBMCs), taken at new diagnosis, from a patient treated with antithyroid drugs. The receptors here all came from a man between 40 and 49 years old with Graves disease. Donor details come from another sample of the same person, matched by shared clones.

The table lists this clonotype with many counts. The V call is TRBV18, the J call TRBJ1-1; D not resolved. Germline CDR1 and CDR2: KGHSH and LQKENI. The V end was cut by 2 bases, the J end by 7 bases, with 8 bases between. The CDR3 covers 12 residues. The CDR3 region is CASSPLRSEAFF. In nucleotides, the CDR3 is TGTGCCAGCTCACCATTGAGGAGTGAAGCTTTCTTT.

The gene calls are TRBV20-1 and TRBJ2-5; D may be TRBD1 or TRBD2 (5 bases each). CDR1 DFQATT and CDR2 SNEGSKA come from the germline V gene (reference sequence). The V and J ends lost 6 bases and 0 bases respectively, with 14 bases between them. The CDR3 has 14 amino acids. The CDR3 spells CSARGVRYQETQYF. The CDR3 DNA reads TGCAGTGCCCGAGGGGTTAGATACCAAGAGACCCAGTACTTC.

This clonotype was recorded at least ten times. The chain is built from TRBV6-2 or TRBV6-3 and TRBJ2-1, with a possible D match to TRBD1 (6 bases). The CDR3 extends over 15 amino acids. The V end was cut by 6 bases, the J end by 4 bases, with 16 bases between. In germline, CDR1 is MNHEY, CDR2 SVGEGT. The CDR3 is CASSLGAGVYNEQFF. The DNA of the CDR3 is TGTGCCAGCAGCCTAGGGGCAGGGGTATACAATGAGCAGTTCTTC.

V usage is TRBV10-2 and J usage is TRBJ1-5; D remains ambiguous. Trimming left V 5 bases short and J 3 bases short, with 11 bases between. CDR1 is WSHSY, CDR2 SAAADI, per germline. The CDR3 has 14 amino acids. The CDR3 nucleotides are TGCGCCAGCAGTCGACCGGGCAACAATCAGCCCCAGCATTTT. Translation: CASSRPGNNQPQHF.

This clonotype was detected ten times or more. The chain recombines TRBV20-1 with TRBJ1-1; D gene uncertain. In germline, CDR1 is DFQATT, CDR2 SNEGSKA (reference sequence). V was clipped by 4 bases and J by 5 bases, with 14 bases between them. The CDR3 spans 13 residues. The CDR3 DNA reads TGCAGTGCTACTACTTTAAGGGCGACTGAAGCTTTCTTT. This gives the protein CSATTLRATEAFF.

DNA of the CDR3: TGTGCCAGCAGCTTAGTAACGTCAGCCAAAAACATTCAGTACTTC. Its translation: CASSLVTSAKNIQYF. The gene calls are TRBV11-2 and TRBJ2-4; no clear D gene. This CDR3 spans 15 amino acids. The germline CDR1 and CDR2 sequences are SGHAT and FQNNGV. The V gene lost 1 base and the J gene lost 0 bases, with 7 bases spanning the gap.

The rearrangement links TRBV6-2 or TRBV6-3 to TRBJ2-1; 15 bases match TRBD2. This CDR3 has 15 residues. V lost 7 bases to trimming and J lost 9 bases; unmatched junction nucleotides: 7. Germline V gene lookup returns CDR1 MNHEY and CDR2 SVGEGT. In DNA form, the CDR3 reads TGTGCCAGCACCCAGGAGGGACTAGCGGGAGGTGAGCAGTTCTTC. Translation gives CASTQEGLAGGEQFF.

The J gene is TRBJ2-1, the V gene TRBV29-1; 7 positions match TRBD2. CDR1 is SQVTM and CDR2 is ANQGSEA in the germline V gene. The trim removed 8 bases at V and 10 bases at J, leaving 11 bases unmatched. The length of the CDR3 is 12 residues. CDR3 loop: CSSRGVRGEQFF. DNA for the CDR3: TGCAGCTCCCGGGGGGTTCGCGGGGAGCAGTTCTTC.

In this sample, this clonotype turned up many times. The chain carries TRBV30 and TRBJ1-2; tentatively, D is TRBD1 (5 bases). The V end lost 0 bases, the J end lost 3 bases, and 5 bases lay between the germline ends. The germline V gene encodes CDR1 GTSNPN and CDR2 SVGIG (reference sequence). The CDR3 runs 12 residues. In DNA, the CDR3 is TGTGCCTGGAGTGTGGGGGACTATGGCTACACCTTC. As protein: CAWSVGDYGYTF.

This rearrangement joins TRBV7-9 to TRBJ2-7; a weak D match, TRBD1 (6 bases). Germline CDR1 is SEHNR and CDR2 is FQNEAQ (reference sequence). Deletions cut 5 bases from V and 2 bases from J, with 13 bases between. CDR3 length equals 14 residues. Here the CDR3 reads CASSDQGPPYEQYF. Here the CDR3 DNA reads TGTGCCAGCAGCGACCAGGGGCCACCCTACGAGCAGTACTTC.

This clonotype was picked up a small number of times. V gene TRBV5-5 combines with J gene TRBJ2-2; D not certain. This CDR3 is 13 amino acids long. The V end was cut by 3 bases, the J end by 3 bases, with 6 bases between. Germline assignment: CDR1 SGHKS and CDR2 YYEKEE (reference sequence). Here the CDR3 reads CASSSTDTGELFF. In nucleotides, the CDR3 is TGTGCCAGCAGCTCAACGGACACCGGGGAGCTGTTTTTT.

Concerning this clonotype: With a far larger clone one base away, a read error is the likely cause. This chain links TRBV11-3 with TRBJ2-3, with D possibly being TRBD2 (5 bases). TRBJ2-1 explains the end of the DNA better; the J call may be wrong. The CDR3 is made up of 16 amino acids. Germline-derived CDR1 and CDR2 are SGHNT and YENEEA. The chain's CDR3 is CASSLGAAGGLDEQFF. CDR3 coding DNA: TGTGCCAGCAGCTTAGGGGCGGCAGGAGGACTCGATGAGCAGTTCTTC.

This clonotype showed up many times. The J gene is TRBJ2-3, the V gene TRBV11-3, with 7 bases that match TRBD2. Trimming removed 4 bases from V and 3 bases from J; junction bases left unmatched: 13. CDR1 and CDR2 (germline): SGHNT, YENEEA. The CDR3 is 17 amino acids. The CDR3 here is CASSSRRGRTNTDTQYF. The CDR3 coding sequence is TGTGCCAGCAGCTCCCGACGCGGGAGAACTAATACAGATACGCAGTATTTT.

This clonotype was detected many times. The chain is built from TRBV7-9 and TRBJ1-2; tentative D call: TRBD1 (6 bases). This CDR3 comprises 12 residues. Trimming removed 7 bases at V and 4 bases at J, with 10 bases between. Germline-derived CDR1 and CDR2 are SEHNR and FQNEAQ (reference sequence). CDR3 nucleotide sequence: TGTGCCAGCAACGGACAGAGCTATGGCTACACCTTC. It yields the protein CASNGQSYGYTF.